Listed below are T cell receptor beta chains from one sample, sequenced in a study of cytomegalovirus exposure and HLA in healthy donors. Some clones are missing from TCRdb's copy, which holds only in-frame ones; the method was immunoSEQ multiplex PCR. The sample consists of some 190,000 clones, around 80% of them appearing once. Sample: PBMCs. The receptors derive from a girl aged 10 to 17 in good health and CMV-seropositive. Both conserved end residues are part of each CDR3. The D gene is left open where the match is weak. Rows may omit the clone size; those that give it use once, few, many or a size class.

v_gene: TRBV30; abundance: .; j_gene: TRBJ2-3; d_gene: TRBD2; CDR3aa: CAWSGTSAPGADTQYF; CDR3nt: TGTGCCTGGAGTGGGACTAGCGCCCCTGGAGCAGATACGCAGTATTTT
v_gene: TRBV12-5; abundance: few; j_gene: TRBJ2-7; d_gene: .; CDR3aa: CASAGFSSYEQYF; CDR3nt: TGTGCTAGTGCAGGTTTCAGCTCCTACGAGCAGTACTTC
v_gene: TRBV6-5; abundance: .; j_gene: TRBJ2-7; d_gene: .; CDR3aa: CASSYADKTYEQYF; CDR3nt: TGTGCCAGCAGTTACGCGGACAAGACCTACGAGCAGTACTTC
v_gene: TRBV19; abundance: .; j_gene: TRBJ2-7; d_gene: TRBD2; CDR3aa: CASSSRGTSGSLVPYEQYF; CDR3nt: TGTGCCAGTAGTAGCCGAGGGACTAGCGGGAGCCTCGTACCCTACGAGCAGTACTTC
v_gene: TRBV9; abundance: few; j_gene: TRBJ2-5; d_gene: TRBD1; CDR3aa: CASSVGGQGETQYF; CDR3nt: TGTGCCAGCAGCGTAGGGGGACAGGGGGAGACCCAGTACTTC
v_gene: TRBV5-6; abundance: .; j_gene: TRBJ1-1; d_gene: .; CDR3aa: CASSLMGGMNTEAFF; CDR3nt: TGTGCCAGCAGCTTGATGGGGGGGATGAACACTGAAGCTTTCTTT
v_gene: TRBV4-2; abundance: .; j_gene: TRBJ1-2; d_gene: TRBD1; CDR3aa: CASSQGTGPGYTF; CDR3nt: TGTGCCAGCAGCCAAGGGACAGGGCCCGGCTACACCTTC
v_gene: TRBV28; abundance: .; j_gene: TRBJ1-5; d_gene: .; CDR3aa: CASSGGATNQPQHF; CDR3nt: TGTGCCAGCAGTGGGGGGGCTACCAATCAGCCCCAGCATTTT
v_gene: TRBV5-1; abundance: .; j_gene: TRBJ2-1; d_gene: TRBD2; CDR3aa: CASSSLPGGDNEQFF; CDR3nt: TGCGCCAGCAGCTCCCTACCGGGGGGAGACAATGAGCAGTTCTTC
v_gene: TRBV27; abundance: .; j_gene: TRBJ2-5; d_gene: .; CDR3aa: CASSYKRGETQYF; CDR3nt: TGTGCCAGCAGCTACAAACGCGGAGAGACCCAGTACTTC
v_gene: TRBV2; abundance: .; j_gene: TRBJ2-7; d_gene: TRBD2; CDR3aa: CASSDGSGSSYEQYF; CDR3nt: TGTGCCAGCAGTGATGGTAGCGGGAGCTCCTACGAGCAGTACTTC
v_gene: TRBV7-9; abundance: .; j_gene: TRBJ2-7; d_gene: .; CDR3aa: CASRPMFGTRWDEQYF; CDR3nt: TGTGCCAGCAGACCAATGTTCGGGACACGGTGGGACGAGCAGTACTTC
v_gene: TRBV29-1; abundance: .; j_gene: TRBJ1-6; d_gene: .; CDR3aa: CTLMGTLSSYNSPLHF; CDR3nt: TGCACCTTAATGGGGACACTCAGCTCCTATAATTCACCCCTCCACTTT
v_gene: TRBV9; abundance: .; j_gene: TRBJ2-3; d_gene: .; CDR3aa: CASSVSTFSTDTQYF; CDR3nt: TGTGCCAGCAGCGTGAGTACTTTTAGCACAGATACGCAGTATTTT
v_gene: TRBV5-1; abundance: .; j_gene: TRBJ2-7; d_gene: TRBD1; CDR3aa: CASSQTGTGGYEQYF; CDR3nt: TGCGCCAGCAGTCAAACCGGGACAGGGGGCTACGAGCAGTACTTC
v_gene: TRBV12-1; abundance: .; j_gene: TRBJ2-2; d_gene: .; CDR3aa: CASLGSGRTGELFF; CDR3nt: TGTGCCAGCCTGGGTAGCGGGAGAACCGGGGAGCTGTTTTTT
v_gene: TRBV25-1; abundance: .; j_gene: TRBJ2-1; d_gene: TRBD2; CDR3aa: CASSEMGGTSGREQFF; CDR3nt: TGTGCCAGCAGTGAAATGGGCGGGACTAGCGGGAGGGAGCAGTTCTTC
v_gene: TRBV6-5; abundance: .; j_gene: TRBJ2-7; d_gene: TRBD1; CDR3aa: CASTPGQEYEQYF; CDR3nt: TGTGCCAGCACCCCGGGACAGGAATACGAGCAGTACTTC
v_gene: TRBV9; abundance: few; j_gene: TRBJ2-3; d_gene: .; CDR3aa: CASSATETQYF; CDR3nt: TGTGCCAGCAGCGCCACAGAGACGCAGTATTTT
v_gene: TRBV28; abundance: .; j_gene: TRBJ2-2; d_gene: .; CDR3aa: CASSLWGGDSGSGGELFF; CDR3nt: TGTGCCAGCAGTTTATGGGGTGGTGATAGCGGCTCCGGCGGGGAGCTGTTTTTT
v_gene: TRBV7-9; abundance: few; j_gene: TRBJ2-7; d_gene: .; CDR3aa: CASSLASTAQGEQYF; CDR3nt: TGTGCCAGCAGCTTAGCATCCACGGCCCAGGGTGAGCAGTACTTC
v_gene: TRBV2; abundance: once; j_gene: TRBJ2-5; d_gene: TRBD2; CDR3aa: CASSEGSGTTVTQYF; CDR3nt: TGTGCCAGCAGTGAAGGTTCGGGGACTACTGTGACCCAGTACTTC
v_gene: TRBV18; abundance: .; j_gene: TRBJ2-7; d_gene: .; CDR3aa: CASSPTTSYEQYF; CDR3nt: TGTGCCAGCTCACCCACAACCAGCTACGAGCAGTACTTC
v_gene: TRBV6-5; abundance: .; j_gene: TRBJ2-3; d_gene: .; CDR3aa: CASSYSDRSTDTQYF; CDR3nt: TGTGCCAGCAGTTACTCGGACAGAAGCACAGATACGCAGTATTTT
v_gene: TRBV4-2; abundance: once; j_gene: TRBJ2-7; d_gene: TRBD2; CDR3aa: CASSQGLAGDEQYF; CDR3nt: TGTGCCAGCAGCCAAGGACTAGCGGGAGACGAGCAGTACTTC
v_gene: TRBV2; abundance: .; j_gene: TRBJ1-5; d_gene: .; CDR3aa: CASSDPGRPQHF; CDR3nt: TGTGCCAGCAGTGATCCTGGGCGGCCCCAGCATTTT
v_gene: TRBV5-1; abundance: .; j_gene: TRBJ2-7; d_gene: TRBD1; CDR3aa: CAGRAGTGDINGEQYF; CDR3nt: TGCGCCGGCAGGGCCGGGACAGGGGATATTAACGGCGAGCAGTACTTC
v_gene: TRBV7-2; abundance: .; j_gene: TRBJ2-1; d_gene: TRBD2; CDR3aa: CASSQGLAGSNEQFF; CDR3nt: TGTGCCAGCAGCCAGGGACTAGCGGGAAGCAATGAGCAGTTCTTC
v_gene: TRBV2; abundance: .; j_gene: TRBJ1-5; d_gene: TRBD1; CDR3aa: CASRRPGTGGNQPQHF; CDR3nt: TGTGCCAGCAGACGACCCGGGACAGGGGGTAATCAGCCCCAGCATTTT
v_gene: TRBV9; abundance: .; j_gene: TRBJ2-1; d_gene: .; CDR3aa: CASSVAGSSSYNEQFF; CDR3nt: TGTGCCAGCAGCGTAGCTGGTTCTAGCTCCTACAATGAGCAGTTCTTC
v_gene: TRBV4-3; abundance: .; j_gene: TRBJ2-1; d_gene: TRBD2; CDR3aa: CASSQEPSGGGNEQFF; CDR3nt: TGCGCCAGCAGCCAAGAGCCTAGCGGGGGGGGCAATGAGCAGTTCTTC
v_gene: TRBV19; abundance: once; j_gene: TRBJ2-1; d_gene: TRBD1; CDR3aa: CASSILGTGRDEQFF; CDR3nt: TGTGCCAGTAGTATACTGGGGACAGGGAGGGACGAGCAGTTCTTC
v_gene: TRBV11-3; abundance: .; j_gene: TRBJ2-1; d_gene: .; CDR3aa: CASSLNKRVSDNEQFF; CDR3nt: TGTGCCAGCAGCTTGAACAAGCGGGTTAGTGATAATGAGCAGTTCTTC
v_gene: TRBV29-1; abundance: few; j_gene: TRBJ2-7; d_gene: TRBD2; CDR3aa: CSVWTSGSGFAGYEQYF; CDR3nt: TGCAGCGTTTGGACTAGCGGGAGCGGATTTGCTGGCTACGAGCAGTACTTC
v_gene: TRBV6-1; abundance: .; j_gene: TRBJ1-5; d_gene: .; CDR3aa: CASYRRGVGNQPQHF; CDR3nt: TGTGCCAGCTACCGCAGGGGAGTTGGCAATCAGCCCCAGCATTTT
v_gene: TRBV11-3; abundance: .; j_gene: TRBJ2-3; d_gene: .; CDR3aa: CASSHTNTDTQYF; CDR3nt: TGTGCCAGCAGCCATACAAACACAGATACGCAGTATTTT
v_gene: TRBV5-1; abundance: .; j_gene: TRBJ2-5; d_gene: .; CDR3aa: CASSRGAGETQYF; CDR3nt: TGCGCCAGCAGCAGGGGCGCGGGGGAGACCCAGTACTTC
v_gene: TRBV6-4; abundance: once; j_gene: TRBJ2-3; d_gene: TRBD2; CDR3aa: CASSQLAGGTDTQYF; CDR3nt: TGTGCCAGCAGTCAACTAGCGGGAGGAACAGATACGCAGTATTTT
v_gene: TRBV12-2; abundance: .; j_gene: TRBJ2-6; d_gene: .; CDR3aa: CASRLATKFRLPLPRGGANVLTF; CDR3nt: TGTGCAAGTCGCTTAGCGACTAAGTTTCGACTTCCTTTGCCGCGGGGTGGGGCCAACGTCCTGACTTTC
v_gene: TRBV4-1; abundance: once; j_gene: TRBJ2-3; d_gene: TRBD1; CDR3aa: CASSHGRGQDTQYF; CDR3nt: TGCGCCAGCAGCCACGGCAGGGGGCAAGATACGCAGTATTTT
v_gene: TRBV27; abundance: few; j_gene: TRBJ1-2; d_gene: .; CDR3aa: CASSLYGVNGYTF; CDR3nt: TGTGCCAGCAGTTTATATGGAGTTAATGGCTACACCTTC
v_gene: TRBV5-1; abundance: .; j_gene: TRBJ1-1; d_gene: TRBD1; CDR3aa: CASSAGQGATEAFF; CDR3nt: TGCGCCAGCAGCGCCGGACAGGGGGCAACTGAAGCTTTCTTT
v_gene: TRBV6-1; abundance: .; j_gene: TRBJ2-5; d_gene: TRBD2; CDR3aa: CASSGLAGGPETQYF; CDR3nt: TGTGCCAGCAGTGGACTAGCGGGAGGGCCGGAGACCCAGTACTTC
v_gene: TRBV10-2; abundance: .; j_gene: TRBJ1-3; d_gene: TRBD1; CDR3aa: CASSHRGDSGNTIYF; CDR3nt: TGCGCCAGCAGTCACAGGGGCGACTCTGGAAACACCATATATTTT
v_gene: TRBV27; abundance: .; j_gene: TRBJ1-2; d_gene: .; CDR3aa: CASSLFTGGGDGYTF; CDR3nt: TGTGCCAGCAGTTTATTTACGGGAGGAGGGGACGGCTACACCTTC
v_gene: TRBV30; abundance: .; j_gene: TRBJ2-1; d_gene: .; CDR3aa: CASHYGYNEQFF; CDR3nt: TGTGCCTCCCATTACGGGTACAATGAGCAGTTCTTC
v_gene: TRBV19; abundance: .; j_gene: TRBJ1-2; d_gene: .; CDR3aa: CASSIDRGQSYGYTF; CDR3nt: TGTGCCAGTAGTATAGATCGGGGTCAGTCCTATGGCTACACCTTC
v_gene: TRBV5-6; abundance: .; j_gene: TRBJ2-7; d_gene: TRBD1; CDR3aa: CASSFPGQANYEQYF; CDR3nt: TGTGCCAGCAGCTTCCCGGGACAGGCAAACTACGAGCAGTACTTC
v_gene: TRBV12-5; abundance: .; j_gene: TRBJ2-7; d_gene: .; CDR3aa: CASGWSGYEQYF; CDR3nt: TGTGCTAGTGGGTGGAGCGGCTACGAGCAGTACTTC
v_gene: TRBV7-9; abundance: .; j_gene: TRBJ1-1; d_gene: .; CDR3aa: CASSLVGGNTEDFF; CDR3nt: TGTGCCAGCAGCTTAGTCGGGGGGAACACTGAAGATTTCTTT
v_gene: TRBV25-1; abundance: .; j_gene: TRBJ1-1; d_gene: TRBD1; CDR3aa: CASSEWGTGYRDTEAFF; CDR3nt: TGTGCCAGCAGTGAATGGGGGACAGGATACAGGGACACTGAAGCTTTCTTT
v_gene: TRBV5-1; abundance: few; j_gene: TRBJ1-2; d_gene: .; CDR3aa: CASSPGLEVDPNYGYTF; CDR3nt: TGCGCCAGCAGCCCCGGACTGGAGGTGGATCCTAACTATGGCTACACCTTC
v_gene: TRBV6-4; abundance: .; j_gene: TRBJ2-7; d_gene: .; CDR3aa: CASSRNRGGEQYF; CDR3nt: TGTGCCAGCAGTAGGAACAGGGGAGGTGAGCAGTACTTC
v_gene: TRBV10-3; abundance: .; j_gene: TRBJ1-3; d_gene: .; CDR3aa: CAISDEARSGNTIYF; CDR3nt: TGTGCCATCAGTGACGAGGCACGCTCTGGAAACACCATATATTTT
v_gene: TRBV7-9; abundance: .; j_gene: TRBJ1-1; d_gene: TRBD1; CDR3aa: CASSHGQGNTEAFF; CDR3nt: TGTGCCAGCAGCCATGGACAGGGGAACACTGAAGCTTTCTTT
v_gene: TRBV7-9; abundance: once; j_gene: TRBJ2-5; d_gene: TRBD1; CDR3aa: CASSPAGGGETQYF; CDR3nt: TGTGCCAGCAGCCCGGCAGGGGGTGGGGAGACCCAGTACTTC
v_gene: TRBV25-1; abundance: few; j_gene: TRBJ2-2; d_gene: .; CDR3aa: CASPQGGRLNTGELFF; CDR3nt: TGTGCCAGCCCCCAGGGGGGACGGTTGAACACCGGGGAGCTGTTTTTT